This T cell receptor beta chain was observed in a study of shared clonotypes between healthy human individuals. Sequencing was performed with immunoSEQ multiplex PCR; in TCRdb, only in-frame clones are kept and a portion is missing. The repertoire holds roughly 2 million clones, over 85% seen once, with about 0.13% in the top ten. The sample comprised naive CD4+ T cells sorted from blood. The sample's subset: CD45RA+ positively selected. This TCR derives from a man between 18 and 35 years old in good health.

The CDR3 DNA is TGCGCCAGCAGCCTACAGGAGAGCTCCTATAATTCACCCCTCCACTTT. Amino acids: CASSLQESSYNSPLHF. The chain uses TRBV4-1 and TRBJ1-6; D is possibly TRBD1 (5 bases). Looked up from germline, CDR1 is MGHRA and CDR2 is YSYEKL. Trimming took off 4 bases at V and 0 bases at J, with 10 bases between the two ends. There are 16 residues in the CDR3.